The clone carrying this TCR beta chain was detected only once. Its specificity is not known. These data are taken from a study of Ad26.COV2.S vaccination and SARS-CoV-2 variants. Study-level points and caveats: Breadth measured for non-spike TCRs was similar across vaccine and placebo recipients.

Using immunoSEQ multiplex PCR, the repertoire was profiled, and TCRdb retains in-frame clones only, with some absent. The sample lists more than 40,000 clones, roughly 83% occurring once. The TCR was taken from a human donor who had recovered from COVID-19. The material sequenced was peripheral blood, taken after recovery from COVID-19.

As DNA, the CDR3 is TGTGCCTGGAGTGTATATCAATCTCTCGCAGATACGCAGTATTTT. Translating it yields CAWSVYQSLADTQYF. The chain uses TRBV30 and TRBJ2-3; no firm D call. Germline loops: CDR1 GTSNPN, CDR2 SVGIG (reference sequence). The CDR3 length is 15 residues. V lost 0 bases and J 4 bases, leaving 14 bases between the germline ends.